The next 32 T cell receptor beta chains were all read from a single sample in a study of cytomegalovirus exposure and HLA in healthy donors. Method: immunoSEQ multiplex PCR; TCRdb's copy keeps in-frame clones and lacks some. Counted here are 150,000 to 200,000 clones, about 89% occurring once; the ten biggest clones make up 3%. The material sequenced was PBMCs. These receptors were collected from a woman aged 18-30 years in good health and CMV-seropositive.

This chain connects TRBV4-1 to TRBJ1-2; 8 bases line up with TRBD1. CDR3 length: 17 residues. Germline loops: CDR1 MGHRA, CDR2 YSYEKL. V was clipped by 4 bases and J by 0 bases; unmatched bases: 10. The CDR3: CASSLLTGANTNYGYTF. The CDR3, as DNA: TGCGCCAGCAGCCTCCTGACAGGGGCGAATACTAACTATGGCTACACCTTC.

The J gene is TRBJ1-2, the V gene TRBV28; D ambiguous. Germline V lookup: CDR1 MDHEN, CDR2 SYDVKM. Trimming took 0 bases from V and 8 from J, leaving 7 bases between them. There are 12 residues in the CDR3. DNA for the CDR3: TGTGCCAGCAGTTTATGGGCTTGGGGCTACACCTTC. This gives the protein CASSLWAWGYTF.

V is TRBV10-3 and J is TRBJ2-1; a weak D match, TRBD2 (6 bases). Deletions cut 3 bases from V and 2 bases from J, with 14 bases between. This CDR3 is 16 amino acids long. Looked up from germline, CDR1 is ENHRY and CDR2 is SYGVKD. The CDR3 DNA sequence: TGTGCCATCAGTGAAGGAGGGGCACAAACCTACAATGAGCAGTTCTTC. Protein product: CAISEGGAQTYNEQFF.

The rearrangement joins TRBV7-6 to TRBJ2-7; TRBD1 matches at 9 bases. The CDR3 contains 12 residues. Germline CDR1 and CDR2: SGHVS and FNYEAQ. The ends lost 10 bases at V and 5 bases at J; junction bases unmatched: 6. The CDR3 spells CATSGTGNEQYF. DNA of the CDR3: TGTGCCACCTCCGGGACAGGGAACGAGCAGTACTTC.

The gene calls are TRBV28 and TRBJ1-2, with D tentatively TRBD1 (6 bases). This CDR3 has 15 residues. Germline V lookup: CDR1 MDHEN, CDR2 SYDVKM. The V end lost 6 bases, the J end lost 1 base, and 15 bases lay between the germline ends. CDR3 coding DNA: TGTGCCAGCAGGTCCACAGGGAGAGGTAACTATGGCTACACCTTC. Protein product: CASRSTGRGNYGYTF.

This chain uses TRBV7-2 with TRBJ2-5; D uncertain. Trimming shortened V by 2 bases and J by 2 bases, and 6 bases separated the two germline ends. The CDR3 is made up of 13 amino acids. Looked up from germline, CDR1 is SGHTA and CDR2 is FQGNSA. The CDR3 spells CASSLTLQETQYF. CDR3 DNA: TGTGCCAGCAGCTTAACTCTTCAAGAGACCCAGTACTTC.

The chain employs TRBV27 and TRBJ1-2, with D perhaps TRBD1 (5 bases). Germline-derived CDR1 and CDR2 are MNHEY and SMNVEV (reference sequence). This CDR3 has 14 amino acids. Trimming shortened V by 4 bases and J by 2 bases, and 11 bases separated the two germline ends. Here the CDR3 reads CASSYGPGNYGYTF. The DNA for the CDR3 is TGTGCCAGCAGTTACGGCCCAGGGAACTATGGCTACACCTTC.

The chain employs TRBV27 and TRBJ1-5; D unclear. V was shortened by 0 bases and J by 0 bases, with 9 bases between the two germline ends. CDR1 MNHEY and CDR2 SMNVEV come from the germline V gene (reference sequence). CDR3 size: 16 residues. CDR3 sequence (DNA): TGTGCCAGCAGTTTATCGGCGGGTAATAGCAATCAGCCCCAGCATTTT. Its translation is CASSLSAGNSNQPQHF.

J is TRBJ2-1 and V is TRBV28; 12 nucleotides agree with TRBD2. Germline values: CDR1 MDHEN, CDR2 SYDVKM. The CDR3 is 15 amino acids. V lost 6 bases and J lost 8; bases outside the gene matches: 8. The CDR3 loop is CASRTSGSGFHEQFF. As DNA, the CDR3 is TGTGCCAGCAGGACTAGCGGGAGTGGATTCCATGAGCAGTTCTTC. The complete variable domain, with remaining parts taken from reference TRBV28 and TRBJ2-1, reads DVKVTQSSRYLVKRTGEKVFLECVQDMDHENMFWYRQDPGLGLRLIYFSYDVKMKEKGDIPEGYSVSREKKERFSLILESASTNQTSMYLCASRTSGSGFHEQFFGPGTRLTVL.

The genes are TRBV18 and TRBJ2-7, with D perhaps matching TRBD1 (8 bases). The CDR3 has 19 amino acids. V lost 3 bases to trimming and J lost 6 bases, with 30 bases between them. Germline-derived CDR1 and CDR2 are KGHSH and LQKENI. The CDR3 sequence is CASSPRREQGASGQSEQYF. The CDR3 DNA reads as TGTGCCAGCTCACCTAGACGGGAGCAGGGGGCTAGCGGACAAAGCGAGCAGTACTTC. The complete variable domain, with remaining parts taken from reference TRBV18 and TRBJ2-7, reads NAGVMQNPRHLVRRRGQEARLRCSPMKGHSHVYWYRQLPEEGLKFMVYLQKENIIDESGMPKERFSAEFPKEGPSILRIQQVVRGDSAAYFCASSPRREQGASGQSEQYFGPGTRLTVT.

The chain links TRBV6-5 to TRBJ1-1; TRBD1 matches 10 bases. The CDR3 has 16 amino acids. V was pared by 1 base and J by 0 bases, with 2 bases of the junction left unmatched. Germline CDR1 and CDR2: MNHEY and SVGAGI. The CDR3 region has the DNA TGTGCCAGCAGTTACTTAGGACAGGGGGTGAACACTGAAGCTTTCTTT. Its protein is CASSYLGQGVNTEAFF.

The chain employs TRBV5-4 and TRBJ1-1; D is possibly TRBD1 (6 bases). Trimming took off 5 bases at V and 6 bases at J, with 11 bases between the two ends. The CDR3 length is 12 residues. Germline CDR1 SGHNT, CDR2 YYREEE (reference sequence). The CDR3 bases are TGTGCCAGCAGTATACAGGGCGCTGAAGCTTTCTTT. This translates into CASSIQGAEAFF.

The count of this clone is one. The rearrangement joins TRBV28 to TRBJ2-1; 8 bases align to TRBD2. Germline values: CDR1 MDHEN, CDR2 SYDVKM. This CDR3 is 17 amino acids long. J lost 4 bases, V lost 4 bases, and 12 bases had no gene match. The CDR3 sequence is CASSSSPDIAGYNEQFF. The CDR3 DNA is TGTGCCAGCAGTTCCTCCCCCGATATAGCGGGGTACAATGAGCAGTTCTTC.

The chain combines TRBV27 with TRBJ2-1; D call uncertain. Germline V lookup: CDR1 MNHEY, CDR2 SMNVEV (reference sequence). The CDR3 loop spans 12 amino acids. V was pared by 6 bases and J by 10 bases, with 13 bases between. The CDR3 loop is CASSSFPGEQFF. For the CDR3, the DNA is TGTGCCAGCAGCTCATTCCCCGGGGAGCAGTTCTTC.

The CDR3 sequence: CASSLEYRTDTQYF. DNA for the CDR3: TGCGCCAGCAGCTTGGAGTACAGAACAGATACGCAGTATTTT. V and J are TRBV5-1 and TRBJ2-3; no clear D. CDR3 length: 14 amino acids. Trimming took 0 bases from V and 3 from J, leaving 8 bases between them. Germline V CDR1 and CDR2: SGHRS, YFSETQ. Supplemented by reference TRBV5-1 and TRBJ2-3, the full variable domain reads KAGVTQTPRYLIKTRGQQVTLSCSPISGHRSVSWYQQTPGQGLQFLFEYFSETQRNKGNFPGRFSGRQFSNSRSEMNVSTLELGDSALYLCASSLEYRTDTQYFGPGTRLTVL.

The V gene is TRBV5-6, the J gene TRBJ2-7, with D possibly being TRBD1 (5 bases). V lost 6 bases and J 0 bases, leaving 16 bases between the germline ends. This CDR3 spans 15 amino acids. Germline CDR1 is SGHDT and CDR2 is YYEEEE. Written as DNA, the CDR3 is TGTGCCAGCACAACGTCAGGGTGGAGCTCCTACGAGCAGTACTTC. As protein: CASTTSGWSSYEQYF.

This clone was seen just once. The CDR3 loop reads CASSSSGRSVETQYF. The CDR3 coding sequence is TGTGCCAGCAGCTCTAGCGGGAGGAGTGTAGAGACCCAGTACTTC. The chain employs TRBV7-3 and TRBJ2-5, with 11 positions matching TRBD2. Germline CDR1 and CDR2: SGHTA and FQGTGA. This CDR3 has 15 residues. Unmatched junction bases numbered 5, after V lost 4 bases and J lost 4 bases.

The table lists this clone with a few counts. The chain couples TRBV4-1 to TRBJ2-7, with D maybe TRBD1 (6 bases). Looked up from germline, CDR1 is MGHRA and CDR2 is YSYEKL. The CDR3 has 15 residues. The V end was cut by 4 bases, the J end by 4 bases, with 17 bases between. The CDR3 coding sequence is TGCGCCAGCAGCCCCTGGACAGAGCTAACTTACGAGCAGTACTTC. Translating gives CASSPWTELTYEQYF.

The V call is TRBV4-3, the J call TRBJ1-1, with D maybe TRBD1 (5 bases). This CDR3 spans 15 amino acids. V was pared by 4 bases and J by 3 bases, with 15 bases between. Germline CDR1 is LGHNA and CDR2 is YSLEER. The CDR3 nucleotides are TGCGCCAGCAGCCGATCCGCGGGGGACTACACTGAAGCTTTCTTT. Translation: CASSRSAGDYTEAFF.

The chain recombines TRBV9 with TRBJ2-3, with D possibly being TRBD2 (5 bases). The ends were cut back, 0 bases at V and 0 bases at J, with 20 bases in the middle. Germline values: CDR1 SGDLS, CDR2 YYNGEE. This CDR3 is built from 19 residues. CDR3 sequence reads: CASSVAPRGSALSTDTQYF. The CDR3 region has the DNA TGTGCCAGCAGCGTAGCCCCTCGCGGTAGCGCGCTAAGCACAGATACGCAGTATTTT.

This clone was counted only a few times. This sequence joins TRBV15 and TRBJ2-5; 7 nucleotides align to TRBD2. The germline CDR1 and CDR2 sequences are LNHNV and YYDKDF (reference sequence). CDR3 length: 14 residues. With 5 bases clipped from V and 3 bases from J, the junction kept 6 bases outside the gene matches. The CDR3 nucleotides read TGTGCCACCAGCGTCCCGGGAGGTGAAGAGACCCAGTACTTC. It specifies CATSVPGGEETQYF. Full variable domain (outside the CDR3, taken from reference TRBV15 and TRBJ2-5): DAMVIQNPRYQVTQFGKPVTLSCSQTLNHNVMYWYQQKSSQAPKLLFHYYDKDFNNEADTPDNFQSRRPNTSFCFLDIRSPGLGDTAMYLCATSVPGGEETQYFGPGTRLLVL.

As DNA, the CDR3 is TGTGCCAGCAGCTTGGGCGGGGTCAGGGAGACCCAGTACTTC. It yields the protein CASSLGGVRETQYF. The chain couples TRBV7-6 to TRBJ2-5, with a possible D match to TRBD2 (6 bases). CDR3 length: 14 amino acids. The V end lost 3 bases, the J end lost 5 bases, and 13 bases lay between the germline ends. CDR1 SGHVS and CDR2 FNYEAQ come from the germline V gene.

The rearrangement uses TRBV6-1 and TRBJ1-1; 9 bases are a match to TRBD1. Germline V gene data show CDR1 as MNHNS and CDR2 as SASEGT. V shed 2 bases and J 1 base; nucleotides not matched to a gene: 8. This CDR3 has 17 amino acids. Here the CDR3 DNA reads TGTGCCAGCAGTGAATGGGGACAGGGTACCCCGAACACTGAAGCTTTCTTT. Translating gives CASSEWGQGTPNTEAFF.

This clone came up a few times. The rearrangement uses TRBV30 and TRBJ1-2; 9 bases line up with TRBD1. Germline assignment: CDR1 GTSNPN and CDR2 SVGIG (reference sequence). The CDR3 has 12 amino acids. V shed 4 bases and J 6 bases; nucleotides not matched to a gene: 3. This chain's CDR3 is CAWTRTGDGYTF. CDR3 sequence (DNA): TGTGCCTGGACCCGGACAGGGGATGGCTACACCTTC.

The chain is built from TRBV11-2 and TRBJ2-2; 9 bases are a match to TRBD1. This CDR3 spans 15 amino acids. CDR1 is SGHAT, CDR2 FQNNGV, per germline. Germline trimming cut 5 bases from V and 3 bases from J; bases unmatched to any gene: 4. CDR3 sequence (DNA): TGTGCCAGCAGCCCGGGACAGGGTGACACCGGGGAGCTGTTTTTT. It codes for CASSPGQGDTGELFF. Together with reference TRBV11-2 and TRBJ2-2, the CDR3 gives the full variable domain: EAGVAQSPRYKIIEKRQSVAFWCNPISGHATLYWYQQILGQGPKLLIQFQNNGVVDDSQLPKDRFSAERLKGVDSTLKIQPAKLEDSAVYLCASSPGQGDTGELFFGEGSRLTVL.

The chain joins TRBV9 to TRBJ1-3; no firm D call. The germline CDR1 and CDR2 sequences are SGDLS and YYNGEE. The length of the CDR3 is 15 residues. Trimming pared 1 base from V and 0 bases from J, leaving 8 bases between. For the CDR3, the DNA is TGTGCCAGCAGCGTACGTGGGAGCTCTGGAAACACCATATATTTT. Amino acid sequence: CASSVRGSSGNTIYF.

The genes are TRBV7-9 and TRBJ2-1; 8 positions agree with TRBD2. The germline gives CDR1 SEHNR, CDR2 FQNEAQ (reference sequence). The CDR3 covers 14 residues. The ends lost 4 bases at V and 5 bases at J; junction bases unmatched: 4. The CDR3 nucleotides are TGTGCCAGCAGCTACGGAGCGGGGGACAATGAGCAGTTCTTC. Encoded protein: CASSYGAGDNEQFF.

The J gene is TRBJ2-2, the V gene TRBV5-1, with D uncertain. The germline V and J ends were trimmed by 0 bases and 1 base, with 10 bases remaining between them. The CDR3 length is 16 residues. Germline V gene data show CDR1 as SGHRS and CDR2 as YFSETQ. CDR3 amino acids: CASSLVQLMNTGELFF. CDR3 in DNA: TGCGCCAGCAGCTTGGTACAGTTAATGAACACCGGGGAGCTGTTTTTT.

V and J are TRBV7-2 and TRBJ2-2; tentative D call: TRBD2 (6 bases). CDR1 SGHTA and CDR2 FQGNSA come from the germline V gene. Trimming took 1 base from V and 2 from J, leaving 8 bases between them. The CDR3 sequence is 15 residues long. The CDR3 region has the DNA TGTGCCAGCAGCTTAGGGGACTTTAACACCGGGGAGCTGTTTTTT. Protein: CASSLGDFNTGELFF.

The genes are TRBV18 and TRBJ2-5; D possibly corresponds to TRBD1 (6 bases). V lost 6 bases and J 5 bases, leaving 13 bases between the germline ends. The CDR3 covers 13 residues. Germline V gene sequence: CDR1 KGHSH, CDR2 LQKENI. Here the CDR3 reads CASSQGHGETQYF. The DNA of the CDR3 is TGTGCCAGCTCGCAGGGACATGGTGAGACCCAGTACTTC.

The chain is built from TRBV11-2 and TRBJ2-1, with a weak D call TRBD2 (5 bases). The CDR3 loop spans 17 amino acids. Germline lookup yields CDR1 SGHAT and CDR2 FQNNGV. Trimming removed 5 bases from V and 4 bases from J, with 21 bases in between. The CDR3 spells CASSLFPGLTIYNEQFF. As DNA, the CDR3 is TGTGCCAGCAGCCTATTCCCGGGGTTGACTATTTACAATGAGCAGTTCTTC.

The chain has TRBV11-2 and TRBJ1-5; D remains unclear. CDR3 length equals 14 residues. Germline V lookup: CDR1 SGHAT, CDR2 FQNNGV. V was trimmed by 0 bases and J by 6 bases, leaving 9 bases between them. The CDR3 is CASSLEEGVQPQHF. DNA for the CDR3: TGTGCCAGCAGCTTAGAAGAGGGAGTTCAGCCCCAGCATTTT.